The next 4 T cell receptor beta chains were all read from a single sample in a study of cytomegalovirus exposure and HLA in healthy donors. Primers for the PCR totalled 60 Vbeta and 13 Jbeta. The data were produced by immunoSEQ multiplex PCR, yet TCRdb's version contains in-frame clones alone and is incomplete. The sample consists of 150,000 to 200,000 clones, around two thirds of them appearing once. Sequenced input: PBMCs. These TCRs come from a man aged 35-49 years in good health and CMV-seronegative.

V is TRBV29-1 and J is TRBJ2-7, with D uncertain. Trimming shortened V by 5 bases and J by 1 base, and 9 bases separated the two germline ends. Germline CDR1 SQVTM, CDR2 ANQGSEA. The CDR3 consists of 12 residues. The CDR3 nucleotides read TGCAGCGTTCTAGGCCAGTCCTACGAGCAGTACTTC. Encoded protein: CSVLGQSYEQYF.

The rearrangement joins TRBV5-1 to TRBJ2-7, with D possibly matching TRBD1 (6 bases). Germline V CDR1 and CDR2: SGHRS, YFSETQ. V was cut by 3 bases and J by 0 bases, with 13 bases left in between. The CDR3 extends over 15 amino acids. As DNA, the CDR3 is TGCGCCAGCAGCTGGGACATTTTCAGCTCCTACGAGCAGTACTTC. It specifies CASSWDIFSSYEQYF.

This chain connects TRBV30 to TRBJ1-1; 10 bases line up with TRBD1. The CDR3 totals 13 residues. CDR1 GTSNPN and CDR2 SVGIG come from the germline V gene (reference sequence). With 5 bases clipped from V and 5 bases from J, the junction kept 5 bases outside the gene matches. The CDR3 sequence is CAWGGTGATEAFF. As DNA, the CDR3 is TGTGCCTGGGGGGGGACAGGGGCGACTGAAGCTTTCTTT. The whole variable domain, remainder taken from reference TRBV30 and TRBJ1-1, is SQTIHQWPATLVQPVGSPLSLECTVEGTSNPNLYWYRQAAGRGLQLLFYSVGIGQISSEVPQNLSASRPQDRQFILSSKKLLLSDSGFYLCAWGGTGATEAFFGQGTRLTVV.

This rearrangement joins TRBV6-5 to TRBJ1-5, with TRBD1 identical over 8 bases. V dropped 2 bases and J dropped 5; count of bases not matched to a gene: 5. The CDR3 has 15 residues. In germline, CDR1 is MNHEY, CDR2 SVGAGI. The CDR3 coding sequence is TGTGCCAGCAGTTACCCGGGGACAGGTTATCAGCCCCAGCATTTT. Encoded protein: CASSYPGTGYQPQHF.